Below, 12 T cell receptor beta chains from the same sample are listed, as sequenced in a study of T cell changes during pregnancy in multiple sclerosis. Repertoires were generated with immunoSEQ multiplex PCR, while TCRdb's copy carries only in-frame clones and drops some. The table records tens of thousands of clones, roughly nine tenths of them present only once. The material sequenced was CD8+ T cells from peripheral blood mononuclear cells, taken before pregnancy. All receptors derive from a female donor with multiple sclerosis, enrolled in a pregnancy study.

V gene TRBV11-2 combines with J gene TRBJ1-2; D is ambiguous. V gave up 0 bases and J gave up 5 bases, with 10 bases separating them. The CDR3 spans 14 residues. The germline V gene encodes CDR1 SGHAT and CDR2 FQNNGV. The CDR3 sequence is CASSLDLEFYGYTF. The CDR3 bases are TGTGCCAGCAGCTTAGATCTTGAGTTTTATGGCTACACCTTC. The entire variable domain, with the rest obtained from reference TRBV11-2 and TRBJ1-2, is as follows: EAGVAQSPRYKIIEKRQSVAFWCNPISGHATLYWYQQILGQGPKLLIQFQNNGVVDDSQLPKDRFSAERLKGVDSTLKIQPAKLEDSAVYLCASSLDLEFYGYTFGSGTRLTVV.

The chain combines TRBV2 with TRBJ2-7; D is unresolved. V gave up 6 bases and J gave up 3 bases, with 18 bases separating them. This CDR3 region has 15 residues. Germline V gene lookup returns CDR1 SNHLY and CDR2 FYNNEI. CDR3 loop: CASREEHNSYYEQYF. CDR3 sequence (DNA): TGTGCCAGCAGAGAGGAACACAATAGCTACTACGAGCAGTACTTC.

The CDR3 sequence: CASRTAGGPYEQYF. The CDR3 region has the DNA TGTGCCAGCAGGACTGCAGGGGGACCCTACGAGCAGTACTTC. The J gene is TRBJ2-7, the V gene TRBV13; TRBD1 agrees at 7 bases. J gave up 2 bases and V 6 bases, and 7 bases lay outside the gene matches. The germline CDR1 and CDR2 sequences are PRHDT and FYEKMQ (reference sequence). The length of the CDR3 is 14 residues.

The chain uses TRBV2 and TRBJ2-1; D is possibly TRBD1 (6 bases). This CDR3 spans 13 amino acids. Germline values: CDR1 SNHLY, CDR2 FYNNEI. V was pared by 1 base and J by 13 bases, with 14 bases between. The CDR3 loop is CASSEGPSGHQFF. CDR3 bases: TGTGCCAGCAGTGAAGGGCCCTCGGGACATCAGTTCTTC.

The chain links TRBV9 to TRBJ2-3, with 9 bases fitting TRBD2. J lost 3 bases, V lost 0 bases, and 5 bases had no gene match. CDR3 length: 16 residues. Germline V gene data show CDR1 as SGDLS and CDR2 as YYNGEE. CDR3: CASSVAGGGATDTQYF. Written as DNA, the CDR3 is TGTGCCAGCAGCGTAGCGGGCGGGGGGGCGACAGATACGCAGTATTTT.

The V gene is TRBV19, the J gene TRBJ2-6; possible D gene TRBD1, 6 bases. Deletions cut 5 bases from V and 4 bases from J, with 15 bases between. CDR3 size: 16 residues. The germline gives CDR1 LNHDA, CDR2 SQIVND (reference sequence). The CDR3 DNA follows: TGTGCCAGTAGTGCGGACAGCGTCAGGGGGGCCAACGTCCTGACTTTC. Translation gives CASSADSVRGANVLTF.

This sequence joins TRBV19 and TRBJ1-1, with 8 bases fitting TRBD1. This CDR3 has 13 amino acids. Germline lookup yields CDR1 LNHDA and CDR2 SQIVND (reference sequence). Trimming at V came to 1 base and at J to 7 bases, leaving 2 bases not matched to a gene. Here the CDR3 DNA reads TGTGCCAGTAGTATAGGGACAGGGTTTGAAGCTTTCTTT. Translated, it gives CASSIGTGFEAFF.

The V gene is TRBV23-1, the J gene TRBJ1-1; D gene ambiguous. TRBV23-1 is an ORF; its function is uncertain. V was clipped by 8 bases and J by 4 bases, with 11 bases between them. This CDR3 has 12 amino acids. The CDR3 nucleotides are TGCGCCAGCGAGTTTCCTCGCACTGAAGCTTTCTTT. It codes for CASEFPRTEAFF.

This chain links TRBV28 with TRBJ1-1; 9 bases map to TRBD1. Trimming removed 0 bases from V and 0 bases from J; junction bases left unmatched: 5. The CDR3 extends over 17 amino acids. CDR1 MDHEN and CDR2 SYDVKM come from the germline V gene. The CDR3, as DNA: TGTGCCAGCAGTTTATGGGTACAGGGGGCTATGAACACTGAAGCTTTCTTT. The encoded protein is CASSLWVQGAMNTEAFF.

A single count supports this clone. This chain joins TRBV9 and TRBJ2-7, with unresolved D. V dropped 3 bases and J dropped 3 bases, with 10 bases sitting between them. Per germline, CDR1 SGDLS and CDR2 YYNGEE. CDR3 length equals 13 residues. This CDR3 is CASSALPGYEQYF. CDR3 coding DNA: TGTGCCAGCAGCGCTTTACCCGGCTACGAGCAGTACTTC.

The rearrangement uses TRBV15 and TRBJ1-2; 7 nucleotides match TRBD1. CDR3 size: 14 residues. V lost 1 base and J lost 8; bases outside the gene matches: 7. Germline CDR1 reads LNHNV; CDR2 reads YYDKDF (reference sequence). CDR3 nucleotides: TGTGCCACCAGCAGAGGTCTACAGGGGAACGGCTACACCTTC. It encodes CATSRGLQGNGYTF.

A few counts support this clone. V gene TRBV10-1 combines with J gene TRBJ2-5, with D possibly being TRBD2 (5 bases). From germline, CDR1 is WNHNN and CDR2 SYGVQD (reference sequence). Trimming pared 8 bases from V and 3 bases from J, leaving 19 bases between. The CDR3 consists of 15 residues. The CDR3 reads CASLRPYGLKETQYF. CDR3 DNA: TGCGCCAGCCTTAGACCTTATGGACTGAAAGAGACCCAGTACTTC.